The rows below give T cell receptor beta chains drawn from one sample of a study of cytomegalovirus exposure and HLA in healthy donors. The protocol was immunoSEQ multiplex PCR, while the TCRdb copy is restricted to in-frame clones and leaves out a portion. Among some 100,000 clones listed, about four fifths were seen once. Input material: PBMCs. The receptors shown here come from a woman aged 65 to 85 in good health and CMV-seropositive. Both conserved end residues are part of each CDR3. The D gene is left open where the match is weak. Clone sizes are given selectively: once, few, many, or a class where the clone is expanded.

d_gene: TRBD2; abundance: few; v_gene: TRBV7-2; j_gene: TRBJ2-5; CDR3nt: TGTGCCAGCAGCATAGGAGCTAGCGGGGGGGGAGAGACCCAGTACTTC; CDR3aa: CASSIGASGGGETQYF
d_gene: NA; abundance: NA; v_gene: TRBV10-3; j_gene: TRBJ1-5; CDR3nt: TGTGCCGTCAGTGAAGGGGGGGGGTACAATCAGCCCCAGCATTTT; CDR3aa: CAVSEGGGYNQPQHF
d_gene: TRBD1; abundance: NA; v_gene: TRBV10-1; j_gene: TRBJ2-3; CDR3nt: TGCGCCAGCAGTGAGCCGGGACAGGGTACCGCAGATACGCAGTATTTT; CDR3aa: CASSEPGQGTADTQYF
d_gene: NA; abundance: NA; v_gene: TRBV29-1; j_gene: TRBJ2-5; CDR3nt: TGCAGCGTTGAAGGGCAGGTCGGGACCCAGTACTTC; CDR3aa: CSVEGQVGTQYF
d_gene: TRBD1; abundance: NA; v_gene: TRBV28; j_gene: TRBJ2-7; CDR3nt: TGTGCCAGCAGTTCCACAGGGGGGTACGAGCAGTACTTC; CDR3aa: CASSSTGGYEQYF
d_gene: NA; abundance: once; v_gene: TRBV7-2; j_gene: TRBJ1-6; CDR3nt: TGTGCCAGCAGCTTAAGGGGATTGGATTCACCCCTCCACTTT; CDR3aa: CASSLRGLDSPLHF
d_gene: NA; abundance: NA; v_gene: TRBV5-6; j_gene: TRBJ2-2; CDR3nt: TGTGCCAGCAGACTGGACAGTTACACCGGGGAGCTGTTTTTT; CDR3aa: CASRLDSYTGELFF
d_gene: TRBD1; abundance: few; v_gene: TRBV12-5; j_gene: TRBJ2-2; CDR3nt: TGTGCTAGTGGTTTGCGTACAGGGGTAACCGGGGAGCTGTTTTTT; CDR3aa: CASGLRTGVTGELFF
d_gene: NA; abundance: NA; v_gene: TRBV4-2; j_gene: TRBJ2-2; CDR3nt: TGTGCCAGCAGCCAAGAACGGGGTGACACCGGGGAGCTGTTTTTT; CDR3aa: CASSQERGDTGELFF
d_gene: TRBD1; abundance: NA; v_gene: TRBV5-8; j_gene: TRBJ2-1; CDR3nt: TGTGCCAGCAGCTTACTTTTGGACAGGGGGTACAATGAGCAGTTCTTC; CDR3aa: CASSLLLDRGYNEQFF
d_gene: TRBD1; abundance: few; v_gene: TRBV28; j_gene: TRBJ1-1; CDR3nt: TGTGCCAGCACTTCTACAGGGCAGGGGGACACTGAAGCTTTCTTT; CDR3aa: CASTSTGQGDTEAFF
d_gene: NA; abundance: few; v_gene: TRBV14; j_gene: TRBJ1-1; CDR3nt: TGTGCCAGCAGCCAAGTGGCCGGGAAGGGGAACACTGAAGCTTTCTTT; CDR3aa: CASSQVAGKGNTEAFF
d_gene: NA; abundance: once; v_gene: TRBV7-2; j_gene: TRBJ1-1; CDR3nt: TGTGCCAGCAGCCTCCTTCTAGTGAGCAATGAAGCTTTCTTT; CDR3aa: CASSLLLVSNEAFF
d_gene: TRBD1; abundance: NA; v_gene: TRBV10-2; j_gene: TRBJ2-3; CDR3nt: TGCGCCAGCACCCCGGGACAGCTAACAGATACGCAGTATTTT; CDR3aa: CASTPGQLTDTQYF
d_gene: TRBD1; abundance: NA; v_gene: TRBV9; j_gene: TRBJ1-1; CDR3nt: TGTGCCAGCAGCGTGGGGGCGCGGACAGGGATGACTGAAGCTTTCTTT; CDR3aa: CASSVGARTGMTEAFF
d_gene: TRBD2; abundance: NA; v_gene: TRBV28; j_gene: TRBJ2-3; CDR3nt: TGTGCCAGCAGTTTGTGGCTAGCGGGGTCTAACACAGATACGCAGTATTTT; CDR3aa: CASSLWLAGSNTDTQYF
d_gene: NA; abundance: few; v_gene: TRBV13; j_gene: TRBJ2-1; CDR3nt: TGTGCCAGCAGCTTGCGGTGGGCCTACAATGAGCAGTTCTTC; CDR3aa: CASSLRWAYNEQFF
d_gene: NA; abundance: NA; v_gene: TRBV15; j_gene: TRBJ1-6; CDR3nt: TGTGCCACCAGCTTGGGGCGCAGGGCTGATAATTCACCCCTCCACTTT; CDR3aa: CATSLGRRADNSPLHF
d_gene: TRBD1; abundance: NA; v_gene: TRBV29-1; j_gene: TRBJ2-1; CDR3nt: TGCAGCGTTGAGGGGGGGACAGGGCTTGGATCCTACAATGAGCAGTTCTTC; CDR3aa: CSVEGGTGLGSYNEQFF
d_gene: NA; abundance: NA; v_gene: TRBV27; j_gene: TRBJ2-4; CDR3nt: TGTGCCAGCAGGGATGGGGCAGGGAACATTCAGTACTTC; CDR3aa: CASRDGAGNIQYF
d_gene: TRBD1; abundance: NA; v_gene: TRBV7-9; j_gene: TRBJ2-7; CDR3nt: TGTGCCAGCAGCTTACAGGGGGCGAGTCCCTACGAGCAGTACTTC; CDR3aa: CASSLQGASPYEQYF
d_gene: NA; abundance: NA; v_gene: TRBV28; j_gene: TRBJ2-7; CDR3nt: TGTGCCAGCAGTTGGGGCCTCGGGACACAGACCTACGAGCAGTACTTC; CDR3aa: CASSWGLGTQTYEQYF
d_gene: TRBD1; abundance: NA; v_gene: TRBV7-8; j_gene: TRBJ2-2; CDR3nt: TGTGCCAGCAGCCCAGGACGGCAGGGGGCGCGTAAGGAGCTGTTTTTT; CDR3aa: CASSPGRQGARKELFF
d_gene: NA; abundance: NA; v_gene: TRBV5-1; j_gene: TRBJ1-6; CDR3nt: TGCGCCAGCAGCTTGGTACAGAGCTCCTATAATTCACCCCTCCACTTT; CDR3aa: CASSLVQSSYNSPLHF
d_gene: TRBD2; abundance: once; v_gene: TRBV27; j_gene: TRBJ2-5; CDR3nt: TGTGCCAGCAGTTTATCGGGACTAGCGTCGGAGACCCAGTACTTC; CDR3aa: CASSLSGLASETQYF
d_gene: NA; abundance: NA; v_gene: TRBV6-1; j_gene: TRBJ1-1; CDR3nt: TGTGCCAGCAACTGGGGGCGGACTGAAGCTTTCTTT; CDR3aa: CASNWGRTEAFF
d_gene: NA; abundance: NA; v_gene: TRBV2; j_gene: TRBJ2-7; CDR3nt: TGTGCCAGCAGTGGGGACAGTTGGAGGGGCGAGCAGTACTTC; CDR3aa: CASSGDSWRGEQYF
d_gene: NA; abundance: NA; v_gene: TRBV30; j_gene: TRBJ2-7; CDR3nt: TGTGCCTGGAGTCTCACAGGGTCCGAGCAGTACTTC; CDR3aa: CAWSLTGSEQYF
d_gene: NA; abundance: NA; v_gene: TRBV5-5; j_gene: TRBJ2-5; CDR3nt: TGTGCCAGCAGCGAGCCGGGCCGAGCGGGTGGAGAGACCCAGTACTTC; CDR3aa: CASSEPGRAGGETQYF
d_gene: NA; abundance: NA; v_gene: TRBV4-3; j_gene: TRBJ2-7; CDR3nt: TGCGCCAGCAGCGACGACACCCCTGCTGCAGGCTACGAGCAGTACTTC; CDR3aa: CASSDDTPAAGYEQYF
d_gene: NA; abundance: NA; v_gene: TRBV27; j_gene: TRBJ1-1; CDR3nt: TGTGCCAGCAGTGTGCAAGCGAACACTGAAGCTTTCTTT; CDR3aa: CASSVQANTEAFF
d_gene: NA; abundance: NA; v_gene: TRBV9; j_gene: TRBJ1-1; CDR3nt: TGTGCCAGCAGCGTAGGAGGGCACTTGAACACTGAAGCTTTCTTT; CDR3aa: CASSVGGHLNTEAFF
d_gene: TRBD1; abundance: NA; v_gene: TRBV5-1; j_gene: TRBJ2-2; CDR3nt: TGCGCCAGCAAGGGACAGGGACCCGGGGAGCTGTTTTTT; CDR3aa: CASKGQGPGELFF